This T cell receptor beta chain was retrieved from a study of cytomegalovirus exposure and HLA in healthy donors. Details on this clone: Antigen unknown.

PCR involved 60 Vbeta and 13 Jbeta primers. The repertoire was sequenced with immunoSEQ multiplex PCR; TCRdb's copy has only in-frame clones and lacks some. The table includes 110,000 or so clones, roughly 82% detected once. The CDR3 extends over 13 amino acids. V gave up 7 bases and J gave up 9 bases, with 16 bases separating them. Germline CDR1 MDHEN, CDR2 SYDVKM. The study, taken as a whole, reports: According to a later analysis, donors in an Asian-associated ancestry cluster reportedly had fewer N-insertions than the 666-donor mean. Earlier results showed most TCR beta V segments being productive about 87% or about 30% of the time.

The chain uses TRBV28 and TRBJ2-1; D gene ambiguous. The sample comprised PBMCs. The sequence was collected from a woman aged 40 to 50 in good health and CMV-seropositive. The CDR3 loop is CASTPMAGGEQFF. The CDR3 DNA sequence: TGTGCCAGCACGCCTATGGCTGGCGGTGAGCAGTTCTTC.